This paragraph reports one TCR beta chain. Measured with immunoSEQ multiplex PCR; TCRdb has only the in-frame clones, and not every one. The sample contains about 41,000 clones, approximately 91% of which appear only once. Trimming removed 4 bases at V and 3 bases at J, with 13 bases between. The CDR3 extends over 15 amino acids. The germline CDR1 and CDR2 sequences are SGHVS and FQNEAQ. These data are taken from a study of T cell changes during pregnancy in multiple sclerosis. This receptor was obtained from a female donor with multiple sclerosis, enrolled in a pregnancy study. Sequencing used CD8+ T cells from peripheral blood mononuclear cells, obtained in the third trimester of pregnancy. The chain carries TRBV7-8 and TRBJ2-1, with D possibly matching TRBD2 (6 bases). The CDR3 here is CASSSLPGVYNEQFF. CDR3 DNA sequence: TGTGCCAGCAGCTCACTCCCGGGGGTCTACAATGAGCAGTTCTTC.